The 25 T cell receptor beta chains reported below all come from one sample, sequenced in a study of OX40 agonist ivuxolimab in advanced cancers. TCRdb's table, derived via immunoSEQ multiplex PCR, lists solely in-frame clones and lacks some. This sample has under 20,000 clones; more than 75% occur once, and the top ten carry roughly 34%. Sequenced material: CD4+ or CD8+ T cells sorted from blood, taken in a trial of the OX40 agonist ivuxolimab. Receptors originate from an adult with an advanced solid tumor such as melanoma, head and neck, liver or kidney cancer.

The rearrangement uses TRBV28 and TRBJ2-1; 9 bases line up with TRBD2. Germline V lookup: CDR1 MDHEN, CDR2 SYDVKM. The CDR3 has 15 amino acids. With V trimmed by 5 bases and J by 8 bases, 10 bases remained unmatched. The CDR3 loop is CASSLTSGVQYEQFF. CDR3 in DNA: TGTGCCAGCAGTCTGACTAGCGGAGTACAATATGAGCAGTTCTTC.

The chain is built from TRBV18 and TRBJ2-2; D is ambiguous. CDR3 length: 14 residues. Germline lookup yields CDR1 KGHSH and CDR2 LQKENI. The ends were cut back, 0 bases at V and 5 bases at J, with 7 bases in the middle. CDR3 protein: CASSPPDGTGELFF. Written as DNA, the CDR3 is TGTGCCAGCTCACCACCGGACGGGACCGGGGAGCTGTTTTTT. Variable domain in full (rest from reference TRBV18 and TRBJ2-2): NAGVMQNPRHLVRRRGQEARLRCSPMKGHSHVYWYRQLPEEGLKFMVYLQKENIIDESGMPKERFSAEFPKEGPSILRIQQVVRGDSAAYFCASSPPDGTGELFFGEGSRLTVL.

The chain combines TRBV7-9 with TRBJ2-5; D uncertain. The CDR3 has 14 residues. Germline V gene data show CDR1 as SEHNR and CDR2 as FQNEAQ (reference sequence). Trimming took off 3 bases at V and 4 bases at J, with 12 bases between the two ends. The CDR3 DNA sequence: TGTGCCAGCAGCTTGGCGGTTACCCGAGAGACCCAGTACTTC. Translating gives CASSLAVTRETQYF. The full variable domain, rest sourced from reference TRBV7-9 and TRBJ2-5, is DTGVSQNPRHKITKRGQNVTFRCDPISEHNRLYWYRQTLGQGPEFLTYFQNEAQLEKSRLLSDRFSAERPKGSFSTLEIQRTEQGDSAMYLCASSLAVTRETQYFGPGTRLLVL.

The chain is built from TRBV7-9 and TRBJ2-1; 9 nucleotides align to TRBD2. V lost 5 bases, J lost 4 bases, and 6 bases stayed unmatched. This CDR3 region has 15 residues. CDR1 and CDR2 from the germline V gene are SEHNR and FQNEAQ (reference sequence). CDR3 coding DNA: TGTGCCAGCAGCAAACGACTAGCGGAATACAATGAGCAGTTCTTC. Translated: CASSKRLAEYNEQFF.

The chain uses TRBV5-6 and TRBJ1-1; perhaps TRBD1 as D (5 bases). There are 14 residues in the CDR3. Trimming shortened V by 4 bases and J by 3 bases, and 13 bases separated the two germline ends. Germline V gene lookup returns CDR1 SGHDT and CDR2 YYEEEE. Here the CDR3 DNA reads TGTGCCAGCAGCCCCGAGGACAAGCACACTGAAGCTTTCTTT. It encodes CASSPEDKHTEAFF.

The chain has TRBV27 and TRBJ2-1; TRBD2 might be the D (5 bases). This CDR3 has 15 amino acids. V was cut by 7 bases and J by 3 bases, with 16 bases left in between. In germline, CDR1 is MNHEY, CDR2 SMNVEV (reference sequence). The CDR3 region is CASTYGSPSYNEQFF. Here the CDR3 DNA reads TGTGCCAGCACCTATGGGAGCCCCAGCTACAATGAGCAGTTCTTC.

The rearrangement uses TRBV7-6 and TRBJ2-3, with D possibly matching TRBD1 (6 bases). Trimming removed 1 base at V and 2 bases at J, with 13 bases between. From germline, CDR1 is SGHVS and CDR2 FNYEAQ. The CDR3 runs to 16 residues. The CDR3 here is CASSLGQGKITDTQYF. The CDR3 nucleotides read TGTGCCAGCAGCTTAGGCCAGGGGAAGATCACAGATACGCAGTATTTT.

The rearrangement joins TRBV2 to TRBJ2-2; D is uncertain. V was pared by 1 base and J by 0 bases, with 9 bases between. Per germline, CDR1 SNHLY and CDR2 FYNNEI. The CDR3 is made up of 16 amino acids. This CDR3 reads CASSEEQIPNTGELFF. The CDR3 nucleotides are TGTGCCAGCAGTGAAGAGCAGATCCCGAACACCGGGGAGCTGTTTTTT.

On this clone itself: Since no conserved phenylalanine or tryptophan closes the CDR3, a read error is the likely cause. The J gene is TRBJ1-2, the V gene TRBV7-2; TRBD1 is a possible D gene (5 bases). CDR1 SGHTA and CDR2 FQGNSA come from the germline V gene. Trimming removed 5 bases from V and 4 bases from J, with 17 bases in between. CDR3 length: 15 residues. CDR3 loop: CASSGWDGTFYGYTL. CDR3 DNA: TGTGCCAGCAGCGGTTGGGACGGAACCTTCTATGGCTACACCCTC.

The chain couples TRBV2 to TRBJ2-7; D possibly uses TRBD1 or TRBD2 (5 bases each). V shed 2 bases and J shed 4 bases, with 15 bases lying between them. The CDR3 has 15 residues. Germline loops: CDR1 SNHLY, CDR2 FYNNEI. The CDR3 DNA reads TGTGCCAGCAGTGAAACGGGGCAGGTGTGGTACGAGCAGTACTTC. This sequence encodes CASSETGQVWYEQYF.

This clone is medium-sized (0.01 to 0.1%) by share. At the DNA level, this CDR3 is encoded by other sequences in the same sample as well. This rearrangement joins TRBV5-1 to TRBJ1-1; no clear D gene. The V gene's germline CDR1 is SGHRS and CDR2 YFSETQ. Between the trimmed V and J ends, which lost 0 bases and 5 bases, there was a span of 11 bases. This CDR3 comprises 14 residues. CDR3 region: CASSLVGIGTEAFF. CDR3 DNA: TGCGCCAGCAGCTTGGTGGGGATAGGGACTGAAGCTTTCTTT.

This clone was seen once. This sequence joins TRBV4-1 and TRBJ1-2; D gene uncertain. CDR3 length equals 15 residues. CDR1 MGHRA and CDR2 YSYEKL come from the germline V gene. Between the trimmed V and J ends, which lost 0 bases and 5 bases, there was a span of 13 bases. This CDR3 reads CASSQDRSAVYGYTF. CDR3 nucleotides: TGCGCCAGCAGCCAAGATCGCTCCGCTGTTTATGGCTACACCTTC.

CDR3 nucleotides: TGTGCCAGCAATACCTTTCAAGAGACCCAGTACTTC. It is translated as CASNTFQETQYF. V is TRBV6-6 and J is TRBJ2-5, with no clear D. V dropped 7 bases and J dropped 2 bases, with 8 bases sitting between them. The germline gives CDR1 MNHNY, CDR2 SVGAGI (reference sequence). This CDR3 has 12 amino acids.

The rearrangement joins TRBV6-1 to TRBJ2-1; 10 bases agree with TRBD2. This CDR3 contains 14 residues. Germline assignment: CDR1 MNHNS and CDR2 SASEGT. The V and J ends lost 9 bases and 6 bases, in that order; junction bases with no gene match: 8. CDR3 nucleotides: TGTGCCAGTACTCTAGCGGGAGCTGGCAATGAGCAGTTCTTC. This gives the protein CASTLAGAGNEQFF.

The V gene is TRBV21-1, the J gene TRBJ2-3; TRBD2 is the table's D call and was not checked against the DNA. TRBV21-1 corresponds to a pseudogene. The CDR3 loop spans 12 amino acids. As DNA, the CDR3 is TGTGCCAGCGTCCCTAGCCCAGATACGCAGTATTTT. Translation: CASVPSPDTQYF.

The V call is TRBV5-6, the J call TRBJ2-1, with 9 bases identical to TRBD2. V lost 6 bases to trimming and J lost 0 bases; unmatched junction nucleotides: 4. Germline V gene lookup returns CDR1 SGHDT and CDR2 YYEEEE. This CDR3 has 15 residues. In DNA form, the CDR3 reads TGTGCCAGCACCCTTAGCGGGAGCTCCTACAATGAGCAGTTCTTC. Its translation is CASTLSGSSYNEQFF. Full variable domain (outside the CDR3, taken from reference TRBV5-6 and TRBJ2-1): DAGVTQSPTHLIKTRGQQVTLRCSPKSGHDTVSWYQQALGQGPQFIFQYYEEEERQRGNFPDRFSGHQFPNYSSELNVNALLLGDSALYLCASTLSGSSYNEQFFGPGTRLTVL.

This sequence joins TRBV28 and TRBJ2-7; D possibly corresponds to TRBD2 (6 bases). The CDR3 is 15 residues long. CDR1 MDHEN and CDR2 SYDVKM come from the germline V gene. V was clipped by 2 bases and J by 2 bases, with 13 bases between them. The CDR3 loop reads CASSLLASATYEQYF. For the CDR3, the DNA is TGTGCCAGCAGTTTACTTGCTAGCGCTACCTACGAGCAGTACTTC.

The chain links TRBV9 to TRBJ2-1; a possible D gene is TRBD2 (6 bases). V dropped 0 bases and J dropped 6 bases, with 13 bases sitting between them. This CDR3 spans 15 amino acids. Germline V gene sequence: CDR1 SGDLS, CDR2 YYNGEE. The CDR3 DNA reads as TGTGCCAGCAGCGTAGCTACTAGCACCTTCAATGAGCAGTTCTTC. Protein product: CASSVATSTFNEQFF.

V usage is TRBV30 and J usage is TRBJ2-1; 7 bases map to TRBD2. Trimming removed 5 bases from V and 5 bases from J; junction bases left unmatched: 6. The germline V gene has CDR1 GTSNPN and CDR2 SVGIG (reference sequence). CDR3 size: 13 residues. The CDR3 reads CAWWEGGNNEQFF. DNA for the CDR3: TGTGCCTGGTGGGAGGGCGGCAACAATGAGCAGTTCTTC. Full variable domain (rest looked up from reference TRBV30 and TRBJ2-1): SQTIHQWPATLVQPVGSPLSLECTVEGTSNPNLYWYRQAAGRGLQLLFYSVGIGQISSEVPQNLSASRPQDRQFILSSKKLLLSDSGFYLCAWWEGGNNEQFFGPGTRLTVL.

The chain joins TRBV29-1 to TRBJ2-1; a weak D match, TRBD1 (5 bases). CDR3 length: 15 amino acids. The germline gives CDR1 SQVTM, CDR2 ANQGSEA. The V end lost 5 bases, the J end lost 0 bases, and 14 bases lay between the germline ends. CDR3 sequence: CSVNQQESSYNEQFF. CDR3 DNA: TGCAGCGTTAACCAACAGGAAAGCTCCTACAATGAGCAGTTCTTC.

V usage is TRBV4-3 and J usage is TRBJ1-3; 7 bases line up with TRBD1. The germline CDR1 and CDR2 sequences are LGHNA and YSLEER. V lost 0 bases, J lost 4 bases, and 3 bases stayed unmatched. The CDR3 is 15 amino acids. The CDR3 DNA sequence: TGCGCCAGCAGCCAAGACAGGGGGACGGGAAACACCATATATTTT. Translated: CASSQDRGTGNTIYF.

This CDR3 reads CASSGPGTGHTEAFF. CDR3 sequence (DNA): TGTGCCAGCAGCGGACCCGGGACAGGGCATACTGAAGCTTTCTTT. This rearrangement joins TRBV9 to TRBJ1-1; 9 bases align to TRBD1. The trim removed 3 bases at V and 5 bases at J, leaving 8 bases unmatched. Germline CDR1 SGDLS, CDR2 YYNGEE. This CDR3 has 15 amino acids.

The chain has TRBV5-6 and TRBJ2-7, with D uncertain. Trimming cost V 0 bases and J 3 bases, with 10 bases left between them. Germline CDR1 and CDR2: SGHDT and YYEEEE. The CDR3 is made up of 14 amino acids. CDR3 sequence: CASSLGARNYEQYF. The DNA for the CDR3 is TGTGCCAGCAGCTTGGGCGCCAGAAACTACGAGCAGTACTTC.

The chain couples TRBV19 to TRBJ2-7; possibly TRBD1 or TRBD2 for D (7 bases each). V was pared by 1 base and J by 1 base, with 20 bases between. CDR1 is LNHDA, CDR2 SQIVND, per germline (reference sequence). The CDR3 is 18 residues long. The CDR3 spells CASSIASGGAGLSYEQYF. The CDR3 DNA reads as TGTGCCAGTAGTATAGCCTCAGGGGGAGCGGGACTGTCCTACGAGCAGTACTTC.

The chain couples TRBV30 to TRBJ1-1; no definite D call. Germline CDR1 is GTSNPN and CDR2 is SVGIG (reference sequence). The CDR3 contains 14 residues. V was trimmed by 0 bases and J by 3 bases, leaving 11 bases between them. The CDR3 DNA is TGTGCCTGGAGTGTAGGCGGGCGAGACACTGAAGCTTTCTTT. Translating it yields CAWSVGGRDTEAFF.